A selection of T cell receptor beta chains follows, all from one sample in a study of blood T cell repertoires in COVID-19. The protocol was immunoSEQ multiplex PCR, while the TCRdb copy is restricted to in-frame clones and leaves out a portion. The sample contains approximately 77,000 clones, approximately 90% of which appear only once. Material: peripheral blood. These receptors came from a man aged 50 to 60 with active COVID-19. The conserved cysteine and the conserved F or W are not part of the CDR3 here. The D gene is left open where the match is weak. The size entry is marked missing in some rows and otherwise reads once, few, many or a size class.

d_call clone_size j_call v_call cdr3_aa
TRBD1 NA TRBJ2-3 TRBV7-9 ASSFRQGGYLDTQY
NA NA TRBJ2-7 TRBV3-1/TRBV3-2 ASSQLQGRQY
NA few TRBJ2-1 TRBV6-4 ASSEDTGSYNEQF
NA NA TRBJ1-5 TRBV7-2 ASSPRSAGNQPQH
TRBD1 NA TRBJ2-3 TRBV18 ASSPMEQGADTQY
NA NA TRBJ2-1 TRBV5-6 ASSFGIIYNEQF
NA NA TRBJ1-1 TRBV18 ASSPAVRNTEAF
NA NA TRBJ1-2 TRBV7-9 ASSLLKGGWSGGYT
TRBD2 NA TRBJ2-2 TRBV3-1/TRBV3-2 ASSRGTSGRTGELF
NA NA TRBJ1-2 TRBV3-1/TRBV3-2 ASSQGGSRGYT
NA few TRBJ1-2 TRBV19 ASSRPDNFYGYT
NA NA TRBJ2-3 TRBV27 ASSFSETGTDTQY
NA NA TRBJ2-3 TRBV28 ASSLPTEHTDTQY
NA NA TRBJ2-1 TRBV7-3 ASSLTGSAPEQF
NA NA TRBJ1-6 TRBV7-2 ASSFETVRNSPLH
NA few TRBJ1-2 TRBV15 ATSGFPGSYGYT
NA once TRBJ1-1 TRBV11-1 ASSLKSGGRNTEAF
TRBD1 NA TRBJ2-5 TRBV3-1/TRBV3-2 ASSPGQGARETQY
NA NA TRBJ2-1 TRBV7-3 ASSLIRVGLDEQF
NA NA TRBJ1-3 TRBV2 ASKVRVAGNTIY
NA NA TRBJ2-3 TRBV5-4 ASSLTGGDTQY
NA NA TRBJ1-1 TRBV7-2 ASSLSAGVNTEAF
NA NA TRBJ2-2 TRBV11-3 ASSTRGDTGELF
NA NA TRBJ2-5 TRBV18 ASSPRVGGQETQY
NA NA TRBJ2-7 TRBV5-5 ASSRVLTGRGTYEQY
NA NA TRBJ1-6 TRBV11-2 ASSSIRGARNSPLH
TRBD1 NA TRBJ2-7 TRBV28 ASTRDRGLEQY
TRBD1 once TRBJ1-2 TRBV24-1 ATSDRDSGGGYT
TRBD1 NA TRBJ1-5 TRBV2 ASSEDETGSQPQH
TRBD1 NA TRBJ2-2 TRBV19 AIQEGDRDTGELF
NA once TRBJ1-6 TRBV3-1/TRBV3-2 ASSQDGSSYNSPLH
TRBD2 NA TRBJ2-4 TRBV7-2 ASSPAGPAKNIQY
TRBD2 NA TRBJ2-1 TRBV11-2 ASSLRGGLYNEQF
NA NA TRBJ2-7 TRBV4-1 ASSQIPGTPRFEQY
NA few TRBJ1-1 TRBV28 ASRDSNTEAF
NA NA TRBJ2-7 TRBV10-2 ATQLSTAGLNEQY
NA NA TRBJ2-3 TRBV5-6 ASSLVGGLGDYNTDTQY
NA NA TRBJ2-7 TRBV28 ASSSQGGEQY
TRBD1 NA TRBJ2-7 TRBV3-1/TRBV3-2 ASSQDRGQGTGEQY
NA NA TRBJ2-7 TRBV7-8 ASSERTVSLYEQY
TRBD1 NA TRBJ1-3 TRBV4-3 ASSPGTGVGNTIY
NA NA TRBJ2-2 TRBV7-3 ASSLGGLENTGELF
TRBD1 NA TRBJ2-2 TRBV28 ASSSPRDSISGELF
TRBD2 NA TRBJ2-4 TRBV3-1/TRBV3-2 ASSQAERGGRFQY
NA NA TRBJ2-5 TRBV7-9 ASSGLGNQETQY
NA NA TRBJ2-2 TRBV5-8 ASSSSTGELF
TRBD1 few TRBJ1-6 TRBV4-1 ASSQGRDSSNSPLH
NA NA TRBJ2-7 TRBV6-5 ASSYSWGRRD
NA NA TRBJ2-1 TRBV15 ATSSPSRGYNEQF
TRBD2 NA TRBJ2-5 TRBV2 AIRGLAGVRLMVETQY
NA NA TRBJ2-6 TRBV28 ASSLWRAVRPYSGANVLT